The 32 T cell receptor beta chains listed next were all sequenced from one sample in a study of blood T cell repertoires in COVID-19. Sequencing was performed with immunoSEQ multiplex PCR; in TCRdb, only in-frame clones are kept and a portion is missing. The table has over 200,000 clones, around 90% seen once. Sequencing used peripheral blood. Receptor source: a woman in her twenties or thirties with acute or convalescent COVID-19.

The chain uses TRBV6-5 and TRBJ2-7; no firm D call. V was clipped by 5 bases and J by 3 bases, with 14 bases between them. There are 14 residues in the CDR3. Germline V CDR1 and CDR2: MNHEY, SVGAGI. CDR3 bases: TGTGCCAGCAGTATGAGCGCGATCCGCTACGAGCAGTACTTC. It translates to CASSMSAIRYEQYF.

This clone has a single count. The genes are TRBV6-2 or TRBV6-3 and TRBJ1-1; 7 bases map to TRBD1. Germline CDR1 reads MNHEY; CDR2 reads SVGEGT. The length of the CDR3 is 16 residues. Unmatched junction bases numbered 9, after V lost 4 bases and J lost 1 base. The DNA of the CDR3 is TGTGCCAGCAGTTCCCCACAGGGGTCCGGGAACACTGAAGCTTTCTTT. This encodes CASSSPQGSGNTEAFF.

J is TRBJ2-7 and V is TRBV5-6, with D maybe TRBD1 (6 bases). V lost 3 bases, J lost 2 bases, and 6 bases lay in between. Germline values: CDR1 SGHDT, CDR2 YYEEEE. This CDR3 contains 12 residues. The CDR3 reads CASSWDTYEQYF. The CDR3 DNA reads TGTGCCAGCAGCTGGGACACCTACGAGCAGTACTTC. Filled out from reference TRBV5-6 and TRBJ2-7, the complete variable domain reads DAGVTQSPTHLIKTRGQQVTLRCSPKSGHDTVSWYQQALGQGPQFIFQYYEEEERQRGNFPDRFSGHQFPNYSSELNVNALLLGDSALYLCASSWDTYEQYFGPGTRLTVT.

The chain has TRBV2 and TRBJ2-1, with 10 bases aligning to TRBD2. The germline gives CDR1 SNHLY, CDR2 FYNNEI. The CDR3 consists of 19 residues. V lost 3 bases to trimming and J lost 1 base; unmatched junction nucleotides: 12. For the CDR3, the DNA is TGTGCCAGCAGTGATGTAGGACTAGCGGAGAGAGTATCCTACAATGAGCAGTTCTTC. It codes for CASSDVGLAERVSYNEQFF. The entire variable domain, with the rest obtained from reference TRBV2 and TRBJ2-1, is as follows: EPEVTQTPSHQVTQMGQEVILRCVPISNHLYFYWYRQILGQKVEFLVSFYNNEISEKSEIFDDQFSVERPDGSNFTLKIRSTKLEDSAMYFCASSDVGLAERVSYNEQFFGPGTRLTVL.

The chain combines TRBV7-8 with TRBJ2-7; 7 positions match TRBD1. The germline CDR1 and CDR2 sequences are SGHVS and FQNEAQ. V shed 2 bases, J shed 6 bases, and the junction held 10 bases outside the gene matches. The CDR3 totals 15 residues. For the CDR3, the DNA is TGTGCCAGCAGCTTACTAGGGGGCGGGTCAGTCGAGCAGTACTTC. Translating gives CASSLLGGGSVEQYF.

This clone has only one observation. The chain is built from TRBV27 and TRBJ2-7; 8 bases line up with TRBD2. Per the germline V gene, CDR1 is MNHEY and CDR2 is SMNVEV (reference sequence). The CDR3 consists of 14 residues. The trim removed 7 bases at V and 5 bases at J, leaving 10 bases unmatched. The CDR3 protein is CASTPGGGRHEQYF. In nucleotides, the CDR3 is TGTGCCAGCACCCCGGGAGGGGGAAGGCACGAGCAGTACTTC.

This clone was observed a single time. One junction end does not reproduce the germline sequence, and a read error may be involved. This chain connects TRBV19 to TRBJ2-7, with a possible D match to TRBD1 (5 bases). CDR1 and CDR2 (germline): LNHDA, SQIVND (reference sequence). The CDR3 length is 15 residues. For the CDR3, the DNA is TGTGCCAGTAGTACCATTCAGGGTTACTCCTTCGAGCAGTACTTC. Encoded protein: CASSTIQGYSFEQYF.

V gene TRBV3-1 (or the pseudogene TRBV3-2) combines with J gene TRBJ2-1; TRBD2 matches at 8 bases. Germline V gene data show CDR1 as LGHDT and CDR2 as YNNKEL (reference sequence). This CDR3 is 16 amino acids long. V gave up 7 bases and J gave up 2 bases; unmatched junction bases: 10. The CDR3 region is CASTQGSGRPYNEQFF. CDR3 bases: TGTGCCAGCACCCAGGGGAGCGGGAGACCCTACAATGAGCAGTTCTTC.

The gene calls are TRBV18 and TRBJ1-3; 9 bases agree with TRBD1. The CDR3 contains 20 residues. Germline-derived CDR1 and CDR2 are KGHSH and LQKENI. After removal of 6 bases from V and 0 bases from J, the junction contained 18 bases not matched to a gene. The chain's CDR3 is CASSPTGTGFLVTSGNTIYF. The CDR3 DNA is TGTGCCAGCTCTCCGACCGGGACAGGGTTCTTAGTGACCTCTGGAAACACCATATATTTT.

CDR3 amino acids: CASSGLAGSYNEQFF. CDR3 sequence (DNA): TGTGCCAGTTCCGGACTAGCGGGAAGCTACAATGAGCAGTTCTTC. V is TRBV19 and J is TRBJ2-1, with 12 positions matching TRBD2. This CDR3 has 15 residues. V shed 8 bases, J shed 3 bases, and the junction held 5 bases outside the gene matches. Germline CDR1 and CDR2: LNHDA and SQIVND (reference sequence). Combining the CDR3 with reference TRBV19 and TRBJ2-1 gives the whole variable domain DGGITQSPKYLFRKEGQNVTLSCEQNLNHDAMYWYRQDPGQGLRLIYYSQIVNDFQKGDIAEGYSVSREKKESFPLTVTSAQKNPTAFYLCASSGLAGSYNEQFFGPGTRLTVL.

In this sample, this clone turned up once. This chain joins TRBV28 and TRBJ2-1, with D possibly matching TRBD2 (6 bases). Germline V gives CDR1 MDHEN, CDR2 SYDVKM. Between the trimmed V and J ends, which lost 6 bases and 4 bases, there was a span of 16 bases. The CDR3 is made up of 15 amino acids. The CDR3 nucleotides read TGTGCCAGCAGGACCCGGAGGGCCCGGTACAATGAGCAGTTCTTC. Translated, it gives CASRTRRARYNEQFF.

This sequence joins TRBV6-4 and TRBJ2-3; 8 nucleotides align to TRBD1. Looked up from germline, CDR1 is MRHNA and CDR2 is SNTAGT. This CDR3 has 15 residues. The J segment lost 0 bases and the V segment lost 6 bases, leaving 5 bases of the junction unmatched. CDR3 sequence: CASRRRDRSTDTQYF. In nucleotides, the CDR3 is TGTGCCAGCAGGCGACGGGACAGGAGCACAGATACGCAGTATTTT.

The gene calls are TRBV6-6 and TRBJ1-1; 12 positions match TRBD1. The ends lost 0 bases at V and 3 bases at J; junction bases unmatched: 2. The CDR3 loop spans 16 amino acids. Per the germline V gene, CDR1 is MNHNY and CDR2 is SVGAGI (reference sequence). CDR3 sequence reads: CASSYSGQGAYTEAFF. CDR3 nucleotides: TGTGCCAGCAGTTACTCGGGACAGGGGGCGTACACTGAAGCTTTCTTT.

The CDR3 nucleotides are TGTGCCAGCAGCAGACCCAGGGCGATTCGATTACGTTACGAGCAGTACTTC. Encoded protein: CASSRPRAIRLRYEQYF. The chain joins TRBV21-1 to TRBJ2-7; the D call TRBD1 from the table was never checked on the DNA. TRBV21-1 counts as a pseudogene. The CDR3 runs to 17 residues.

This chain links TRBV12-2 with TRBJ2-6; the tabulated D call, TRBD1, remains unverified against the DNA. TRBV12-2 is noted as a pseudogene. The CDR3 length is 16 residues. CDR3 residues: CASRLRDSPGANVLTF. Written as DNA, the CDR3 is TGTGCAAGTCGCTTACGGGACAGTCCTGGGGCCAACGTCCTGACTTTC.

Remarks on this clone: Other DNA sequences in this sample translate to the same CDR3. The chain carries TRBV11-2 and TRBJ1-1; D perhaps matches TRBD1 (5 bases). Germline V gene sequence: CDR1 SGHAT, CDR2 FQNNGV. CDR3 size: 14 residues. With 1 base removed from V and 4 bases from J, the gap between germline ends came to 10 bases. CDR3 DNA sequence: TGTGCCAGCAGCTTAGCACGGGGGGGCACTGAAGCTTTCTTT. Translation gives CASSLARGGTEAFF.

The V call is TRBV5-1, the J call TRBJ2-7; D may be TRBD1 (7 bases). Per the germline V gene, CDR1 is SGHRS and CDR2 is YFSETQ. This CDR3 spans 16 amino acids. Trimming pared 4 bases from V and 0 bases from J, leaving 17 bases between. CDR3 in amino acids: CASSARQGGPSYEQYF. The DNA for the CDR3 is TGCGCCAGCAGCGCCCGACAGGGAGGCCCCTCCTACGAGCAGTACTTC.

This chain links TRBV6-6 with TRBJ2-2; D perhaps matches TRBD1 (6 bases). Germline-derived CDR1 and CDR2 are MNHNY and SVGAGI (reference sequence). The CDR3 consists of 15 residues. Trimming left V 5 bases short and J 6 bases short, with 16 bases between. DNA of the CDR3: TGTGCCAGCAGTAAACACAGGGATTCATCCGGGGAGCTGTTTTTT. Protein product: CASSKHRDSSGELFF.

The DNA for the CDR3 is TGTGCCAGCAGCCGAAAGCCCATGGCGGGAGGGCCTGGCAATGAGCAGTTCTTC. Translating it yields CASSRKPMAGGPGNEQFF. The chain couples TRBV11-2 to TRBJ2-1; TRBD2 matches at 9 bases. The CDR3 loop spans 18 amino acids. In germline, CDR1 is SGHAT, CDR2 FQNNGV. The junction had 17 bases not matched to a gene; V was cut back by 5 bases and J by 6 bases.

The CDR3 is CASSQDRLAGVYEQFF. CDR3 coding DNA: TGTGCCAGCAGCCAAGATCGACTAGCGGGAGTCTATGAGCAGTTCTTC. This chain connects TRBV3-1 (or the pseudogene TRBV3-2) to TRBJ2-1; 12 bases align to TRBD2. Germline CDR1 and CDR2: LGHDT and YNNKEL (reference sequence). The CDR3 consists of 16 residues. The V segment lost 0 bases and the J segment 8 bases; nucleotides outside the gene matches: 5.

The CDR3 DNA reads TGCGCCAGCAGGCCACAGGGCTCTGGAAACACCATATATTTT. Protein product: CASRPQGSGNTIYF. The chain carries TRBV5-1 and TRBJ1-3; D is possibly TRBD1 (6 bases). V shed 5 bases and J shed 0 bases, with 9 bases lying between them. Germline CDR1 is SGHRS and CDR2 is YFSETQ. The CDR3 loop spans 14 amino acids.

J is TRBJ2-1 and V is TRBV9; TRBD2 matches at 11 bases. Germline CDR1 is SGDLS and CDR2 is YYNGEE. V gave up 3 bases and J gave up 8 bases; unmatched junction bases: 7. The CDR3 runs 15 residues. CDR3 protein: CASSGSGRAMDEQFF. The CDR3 DNA is TGTGCCAGCAGCGGTAGCGGGAGGGCCATGGATGAGCAGTTCTTC.

The J gene is TRBJ2-1, the V gene TRBV4-3, with 8 bases identical to TRBD1. The CDR3 totals 17 residues. J lost 0 bases, V lost 0 bases, and 4 bases had no gene match. Germline assignment: CDR1 LGHNA and CDR2 YSLEER. CDR3 sequence: CASSQEVTGASYNEQFF. DNA for the CDR3: TGCGCCAGCAGCCAAGAAGTGACAGGGGCCTCCTACAATGAGCAGTTCTTC.

This clone was observed a handful of times. The CDR3 DNA reads TGTGCCAGCAGCGTAGCCTCCGGGGAGCTGTTTTTT. It translates to CASSVASGELFF. The chain combines TRBV9 with TRBJ2-2, with D hard to call. This CDR3 contains 12 residues. Trimming took 0 bases from V and 6 from J, leaving 3 bases between them. The germline gives CDR1 SGDLS, CDR2 YYNGEE.

This clone was detected only once. The chain carries TRBV18 and TRBJ2-7, with TRBD1 matching over 7 bases. Germline V CDR1 and CDR2: KGHSH, LQKENI. The junction had 3 bases not matched to a gene; V was cut back by 4 bases and J by 3 bases. The CDR3 totals 13 residues. CDR3 bases: TGTGCCAGCTCACGGGACAGTAACTACGAGCAGTACTTC. Translating it yields CASSRDSNYEQYF.

The V and J genes are TRBV18 and TRBJ2-7; 14 bases are shared with TRBD2. CDR3 length: 17 amino acids. Germline V gives CDR1 KGHSH, CDR2 LQKENI. Trimming removed 5 bases from V and 1 base from J; junction bases left unmatched: 7. CDR3: CASSFRLAGGGSYEQYF. The DNA of the CDR3 is TGTGCCAGCTCATTTCGACTAGCGGGAGGGGGATCCTACGAGCAGTACTTC.

This chain links TRBV6-5 with TRBJ2-3; TRBD1 matches at 8 bases. The length of the CDR3 is 15 residues. Germline CDR1 and CDR2: MNHEY and SVGAGI. J was trimmed by 6 bases and V by 8 bases; bases with no gene match: 13. Here the CDR3 reads CASLDRAGPSDTQYF. The CDR3 DNA sequence: TGTGCCAGCCTGGACAGGGCGGGGCCTTCGGATACGCAGTATTTT.

The chain combines TRBV4-3 with TRBJ2-6; no reliable D call. V was trimmed by 10 bases and J by 1 base, leaving 5 bases between them. This CDR3 has 12 residues. Germline V gives CDR1 LGHNA, CDR2 YSLEER. CDR3 nucleotide sequence: TGCGCCACCCCTTCTGGGGCCAACGTCCTGACTTTC. Protein sequence: CATPSGANVLTF.

The chain couples TRBV24-1 to TRBJ1-5, with a weak D call TRBD1 (6 bases). Per germline, CDR1 KGHDR and CDR2 SFDVKD. Deletions cut 6 bases from V and 6 bases from J, with 14 bases between. The CDR3 contains 14 residues. As DNA, the CDR3 is TGTGCCACCAGTACAGGGCTAGCATTTCAGCCCCAGCATTTT. Amino acids: CATSTGLAFQPQHF.

The chain uses TRBV19 and TRBJ2-7; D is possibly TRBD1 (6 bases). This CDR3 spans 17 amino acids. The germline V gene encodes CDR1 LNHDA and CDR2 SQIVND (reference sequence). The ends were cut back, 4 bases at V and 2 bases at J, with 21 bases in the middle. The CDR3 nucleotides are TGTGCCAGTAGTACCACGGTGGGGGCTTCATTCCCCTACGAGCAGTACTTC. This gives the protein CASSTTVGASFPYEQYF.

This clone was seen only a few times. V gene TRBV30 combines with J gene TRBJ1-2; 8 bases align to TRBD1. The CDR3 runs to 14 residues. Germline values: CDR1 GTSNPN, CDR2 SVGIG (reference sequence). Trimming removed 2 bases from V and 5 bases from J; junction bases left unmatched: 7. This chain's CDR3 is CAWSRQGRYYGYTF. For the CDR3, the DNA is TGTGCCTGGAGTCGACAGGGGCGGTATTATGGCTACACCTTC. The full variable domain, completed using reference TRBV30 and TRBJ1-2, is SQTIHQWPATLVQPVGSPLSLECTVEGTSNPNLYWYRQAAGRGLQLLFYSVGIGQISSEVPQNLSASRPQDRQFILSSKKLLLSDSGFYLCAWSRQGRYYGYTFGSGTRLTVV.

This chain uses TRBV5-6 with TRBJ1-2, with a tentative D call TRBD1 (6 bases). The V end lost 3 bases, the J end lost 8 bases, and 11 bases lay between the germline ends. The germline gives CDR1 SGHDT, CDR2 YYEEEE. The CDR3 is 12 amino acids. CDR3: CASSSDSGGYTF. DNA for the CDR3: TGTGCCAGCAGCTCGGACAGTGGGGGCTACACCTTC.